These 15 T cell receptor beta chains share one sample of origin, sequenced in a study of blood T cells in healthy people across ages. A second PCR, run for roughly 6 to 11 cycles, used a sample-barcoded 5' primer plus a J-beta primer mix. TCRdb itself ran the 5' RACE reads through MiXCR, one entry per CDR3 protein. In the table there are hundreds of thousands of distinct CDR3 sequences, around 21% of which are singletons. Input material: blood. The source of these receptors is a man in his sixties or seventies in good health.

This clonotype has only a few counts. The chain combines TRBV15 with TRBJ2-7; D uncertain. There are 16 residues in the CDR3. The V gene lost 0 bases and the J gene lost 6 bases, with 18 bases spanning the gap. CDR1 LNHNV and CDR2 YYDKDF come from the germline V gene (reference sequence). The CDR3 region is CATSRDLGTNLLEQYF. In DNA, the CDR3 is TGTGCCACCAGCAGAGACTTGGGAACTAATCTTCTCGAGCAGTACTTC.

The chain recombines TRBV24-1 with TRBJ2-1; the D gene is possibly TRBD2 (5 bases). Matching the DNA end better, TRBJ2-5 makes the J call doubtful. The CDR3 extends over 13 amino acids. Germline V gene lookup returns CDR1 KGHDR and CDR2 SFDVKD. CDR3 sequence reads: CATSEGSVETQYF. The CDR3 DNA reads TGTGCCACCAGCGAGGGATCGGTCGAGACCCAGTACTTC.

The V gene is TRBV20-1, the J gene TRBJ2-7, with D maybe TRBD2 (6 bases). The germline gives CDR1 DFQATT, CDR2 SNEGSKA (reference sequence). The CDR3 spans 14 residues. Trimming pared 3 bases from V and 2 bases from J, leaving 14 bases between. The CDR3 sequence is CSASPGRGTYEQYF. The DNA for the CDR3 is TGCAGTGCTAGCCCGGGCCGCGGGACCTACGAGCAGTACTTC.

This clonotype was seen a few times. This chain connects TRBV7-9 to TRBJ2-7, with 8 bases fitting TRBD2. Germline lookup yields CDR1 SEHNR and CDR2 FQNEAQ (reference sequence). CDR3 length equals 13 residues. The junction had 7 bases not matched to a gene; V was cut back by 6 bases and J by 6 bases. CDR3 protein: CASRTSGAGEQYF. The CDR3 coding sequence is TGTGCCAGCAGAACTAGCGGAGCGGGCGAGCAGTACTTC.

On this clonotype itself: This may come from a read error, since a much larger clone is one base off. This sequence joins TRBV29-1 and TRBJ2-1; 7 positions match TRBD2. The length of the CDR3 is 13 residues. Germline V gene sequence: CDR1 SQVTM, CDR2 ANQGSEA. CDR3 bases: TGCAGCGTTCAGACTAGCCTGGGCAATGACCAGTTCTTC. This gives the protein CSVQTSLGNDQFF.

The rearrangement joins TRBV25-1 to TRBJ2-1; D is perhaps TRBD1 (6 bases). With 5 bases removed from V and 8 bases from J, the gap between germline ends came to 13 bases. The length of the CDR3 is 13 residues. Germline-derived CDR1 and CDR2 are MGHDK and SYGVNS. CDR3 loop: CASSLIQGHEQFF. The CDR3 coding sequence is TGTGCCAGCAGTCTTATACAGGGACATGAGCAGTTCTTC.

The chain couples TRBV7-9 to TRBJ1-2; possible D gene TRBD1, 5 bases. The V end was cut by 5 bases, the J end by 6 bases, with 10 bases between. The CDR3 sequence is 12 residues long. Looked up from germline, CDR1 is SEHNR and CDR2 is FQNEAQ (reference sequence). CDR3 region: CASSHGGDGYTF. DNA for the CDR3: TGTGCCAGCAGCCACGGAGGGGATGGCTACACCTTC.

As concerns this clonotype: The junction does not match germline at one end; this may be a read error. V and J are TRBV4-1 and TRBJ2-1; TRBD2 matches at 7 bases. Germline lookup yields CDR1 MGHRA and CDR2 YSYEKL. There are 14 residues in the CDR3. The CDR3 DNA sequence: TGCGCCAGCAAGGGCGGGAGCTCCTACAATGAGCAGCTCTTC. Translating it yields CASKGGSSYNEQLF.

Comment on this clonotype: This is likely a read error, given that the CDR3 carries no conserved phenylalanine or tryptophan at its end. V is TRBV12-3 or TRBV12-4 and J is TRBJ2-5; 7 nucleotides agree with TRBD2. V trimming: 5 bases; J trimming: 1 base; junction bases outside the gene matches: 4. The CDR3 extends over 14 amino acids. Here the CDR3 reads CASSSGTLQETQYL. The DNA of the CDR3 is TGTGCCAGCAGTAGCGGGACCCTCCAAGAGACCCAGTACCTC.

Only a few counts were recorded for this clonotype. The CDR3 DNA reads as TGTGCCAGCAGAACCGCCGACGGGGAGCTGTTTTTT. It translates to CASRTADGELFF. J is TRBJ2-2 and V is TRBV2; D is unclear. Germline values: CDR1 SNHLY, CDR2 FYNNEI. Trimming removed 6 bases from V and 7 bases from J, with 9 bases in between. The CDR3 extends over 12 amino acids.

The chain carries TRBV28 and TRBJ2-2; 13 bases line up with TRBD2. The CDR3 is made up of 17 amino acids. J was trimmed by 6 bases and V by 8 bases; bases with no gene match: 12. Germline values: CDR1 MDHEN, CDR2 SYDVKM. CDR3 loop: CASWTSGSSPRAGELFF. The DNA of the CDR3 is TGTGCCAGCTGGACTAGCGGGAGTTCGCCTAGGGCCGGGGAGCTGTTTTTT.

V and J are TRBV9 and TRBJ2-1; the D is unclear. With 4 bases removed from V and 8 bases from J, the gap between germline ends came to 10 bases. The CDR3 has 12 residues. Germline V lookup: CDR1 SGDLS, CDR2 YYNGEE. The CDR3 bases are TGTGCCAGCAGCCCAACGGGTCATGAGCAGTTCTTC. It specifies CASSPTGHEQFF.

CDR3 amino acids: CSVIGTGLRSGTQYF. For the CDR3, the DNA is TGCAGCGTTATTGGAACAGGACTGCGGTCGGGGACCCAGTACTTC. The V gene is TRBV29-1, the J gene TRBJ2-5; D possibly uses TRBD1 or TRBD2 (5 bases each). Germline values: CDR1 SQVTM, CDR2 ANQGSEA. This CDR3 spans 15 amino acids. The V end lost 5 bases, the J end lost 7 bases, and 23 bases lay between the germline ends.

J is TRBJ2-3 and V is TRBV15; D not resolved. The CDR3 is 12 amino acids. Germline lookup yields CDR1 LNHNV and CDR2 YYDKDF (reference sequence). The V end lost 6 bases, the J end lost 6 bases, and 10 bases lay between the germline ends. CDR3 DNA: TGTGCCACCAGTACCCTTGCTGATACGCAGTATTTT. This sequence encodes CATSTLADTQYF.

The chain couples TRBV7-8 to TRBJ2-3; 7 bases match TRBD2. The CDR3 has 17 residues. V trimming: 5 bases; J trimming: 1 base; junction bases outside the gene matches: 12. Per germline, CDR1 SGHVS and CDR2 FQNEAQ. The CDR3 loop is CASSPEIWGGRTDTQYF. The CDR3 DNA sequence: TGTGCCAGCAGCCCCGAGATCTGGGGAGGGCGCACAGATACGCAGTATTTT.